What follows are 5 T cell receptor beta chains derived from one specimen sequenced in a study of blood T cells in healthy people across ages. The use of a sample-barcoded 5' primer and a J-beta primer mix characterized a second PCR of roughly 7 to 12 cycles. In TCRdb, the 5' RACE reads were re-called with MiXCR into one record per CDR3 protein. The sample lists approximately 1,100,000 distinct CDR3 sequences, under 55% occurring once. Sequenced material: blood. The origin of the receptors is a woman aged 60 to 75 in good health.

The chain uses TRBV9 and TRBJ2-1; TRBD2 is a possible D gene (5 bases). CDR1 is SGDLS and CDR2 is YYNGEE in the germline V gene. Trimming removed 3 bases from V and 0 bases from J, with 19 bases in between. This CDR3 contains 18 residues. CDR3: CASSGIGMGESSYNEQFF. In DNA form, the CDR3 reads TGTGCCAGCAGCGGCATTGGAATGGGAGAGAGCTCCTACAATGAGCAGTTCTTC. Looking up the rest from reference TRBV9 and TRBJ2-1 gives the full variable domain: DSGVTQTPKHLITATGQRVTLRCSPRSGDLSVYWYQQSLDQGLQFLIQYYNGEERAKGNILERFSAQQFPDLHSELNLSSLELGDSALYFCASSGIGMGESSYNEQFFGPGTRLTVL.

The rearrangement joins TRBV6-6 to TRBJ2-7, with TRBD2 matching over 13 bases. CDR3 length equals 17 residues. V lost 2 bases, J lost 1 base, and 5 bases stayed unmatched. Germline V gene sequence: CDR1 MNHNY, CDR2 SVGAGI (reference sequence). Here the CDR3 reads CASSYLGTSGTSYEQYF. The CDR3 DNA reads TGTGCCAGCAGTTACCTAGGGACTAGCGGGACATCCTACGAGCAGTACTTC.

In the case of this clonotype: Since a much larger clone is just one base distant, this may be a read error. The chain has TRBV29-1 and TRBJ2-6; 9 nucleotides line up with TRBD1. Germline-derived CDR1 and CDR2 are SQVTM and ANQGSEA. The CDR3 has 15 residues. CDR3 loop: CSVNTGGAGANVPTF. In nucleotides, the CDR3 is TGCAGCGTTAATACAGGGGGCGCTGGGGCCAACGTCCCGACTTTC.

The chain uses TRBV15 and TRBJ2-4; a weak D match, TRBD1 (5 bases). Trimming left V 3 bases short and J 7 bases short, with 10 bases between. CDR1 is LNHNV and CDR2 is YYDKDF in the germline V gene (reference sequence). The CDR3 length is 13 residues. The CDR3 spells CATSRTDYNIQYF. In DNA, the CDR3 is TGTGCCACCAGCAGGACAGATTATAACATTCAGTACTTC.

The chain couples TRBV29-1 to TRBJ2-7, with TRBD2 identical over 10 bases. Germline CDR1 SQVTM, CDR2 ANQGSEA. The CDR3 runs to 13 residues. The V gene end was trimmed by 6 bases and the J gene end by 0 bases; junction bases not matched to a gene: 2. CDR3 coding DNA: TGCAGCGTGAGCGGGGGGGACTCCTACGAGCAGTACTTC. Translated: CSVSGGDSYEQYF.